This TCR beta chain was recovered during a study of CD8 T cells in ankylosing spondylitis. Overall study findings and caveats: As reported, disease-linked clones showed significant enrichment in matched ankylosing spondylitis synovial fluid. About 8 highly homologous variants made up a TCR beta motif, and this motif appeared characteristic of ankylosing spondylitis blood.

This clonotype was found many times. Its antigen is still unknown. TCRdb reanalysed the 5' RACE reads using MiXCR and keeps one entry per CDR3 protein. The data hold hundreds of thousands of distinct CDR3 sequences, with about 12% observed a single time. V dropped 6 bases and J dropped 6 bases, with 14 bases sitting between them. Germline V CDR1 and CDR2: SQVTM, ANQGSEA. The CDR3 runs 12 residues. J is TRBJ1-2 and V is TRBV29-1; D may be TRBD1 (6 bases). The sequencing sample was made of blood, either unsorted or a sorted T cell fraction (not recorded which). This clonotype was sampled from a male donor with ankylosing spondylitis. The CDR3 sequence: CSVGGPGDGYTF. The CDR3 nucleotides are TGCAGCGTCGGGGGGCCGGGGGATGGCTACACCTTC.